The T cell receptor (beta chain) described here comes from a study of blood T cells in healthy people across ages. Study-level results: Expanded clonotype shifts may have been confounded, as the donors had an unknown CMV status. Any conclusive comparison of naive versus antigen-experienced cells was prevented by using unsorted PBMCs.

The donors, aged roughly 6 to 95, were healthy Caucasians from Russia. CDR1 and CDR2 from the germline V gene are ENHRY and SYGVKD. The V and J ends lost 6 bases and 4 bases, in that order; junction bases with no gene match: 13. The CDR3 runs to 16 residues. The authors ran a second PCR of about 6 to 11 cycles using a sample-barcoded 5' primer and a J-beta primer mix. TCRdb redid the calling of the 5' RACE reads with MiXCR, one entry per CDR3 protein. Of 1.5 million to 2 million distinct CDR3 sequences listed, roughly 50% are singletons. In its sample, this clonotype was seen a few times. The target antigen is unknown.

This receptor was identified in a woman in her 40s in good health. This chain uses TRBV10-3 with TRBJ2-3; 7 nucleotides align to TRBD1. The sample taken for sequencing was blood. The CDR3 bases are TGTGCCATCAGACGGGACAATCCCCAGGGGGCAGATACGCAGTATTTT. It codes for CAIRRDNPQGADTQYF.